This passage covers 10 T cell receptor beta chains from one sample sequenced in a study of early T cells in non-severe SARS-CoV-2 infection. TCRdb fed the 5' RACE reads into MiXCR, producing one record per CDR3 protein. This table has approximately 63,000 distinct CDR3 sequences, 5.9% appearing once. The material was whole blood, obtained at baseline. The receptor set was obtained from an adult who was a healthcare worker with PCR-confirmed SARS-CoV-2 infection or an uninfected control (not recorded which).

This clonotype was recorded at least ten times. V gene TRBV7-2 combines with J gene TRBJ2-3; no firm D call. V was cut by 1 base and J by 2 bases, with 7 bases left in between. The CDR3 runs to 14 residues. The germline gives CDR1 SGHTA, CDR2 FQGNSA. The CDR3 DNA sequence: TGTGCCAGCAGCTTAGACGGAAACACAGATACGCAGTATTTT. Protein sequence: CASSLDGNTDTQYF.

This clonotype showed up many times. CDR3: CASSQDRPSGTKDTQYF. The CDR3 DNA reads as TGCGCCAGCAGCCAAGATCGGCCTAGCGGGACAAAAGATACGCAGTATTTT. This rearrangement joins TRBV4-3 to TRBJ2-3, with TRBD2 matching 9 bases. CDR1 and CDR2 (germline): LGHNA, YSLEER. J gave up 5 bases and V 0 bases, and 9 bases lay outside the gene matches. There are 17 residues in the CDR3.

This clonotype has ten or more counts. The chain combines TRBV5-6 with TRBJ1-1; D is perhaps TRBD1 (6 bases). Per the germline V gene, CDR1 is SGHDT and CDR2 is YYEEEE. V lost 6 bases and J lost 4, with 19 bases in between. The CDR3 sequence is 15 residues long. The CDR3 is CASTLGQIFGTEAFF. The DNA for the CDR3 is TGTGCCAGCACCCTTGGACAGATATTTGGCACTGAAGCTTTCTTT.

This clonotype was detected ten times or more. In DNA form, the CDR3 reads TGCAGTGCTAAAGCCCCGGGACAACCGCCAGATACGCAGTATTTT. This sequence encodes CSAKAPGQPPDTQYF. V and J are TRBV20-1 and TRBJ2-3; D is perhaps TRBD1 (6 bases). The CDR3 is 15 amino acids. The germline V and J ends were trimmed by 4 bases and 4 bases, with 18 bases remaining between them. The germline V gene encodes CDR1 DFQATT and CDR2 SNEGSKA (reference sequence).

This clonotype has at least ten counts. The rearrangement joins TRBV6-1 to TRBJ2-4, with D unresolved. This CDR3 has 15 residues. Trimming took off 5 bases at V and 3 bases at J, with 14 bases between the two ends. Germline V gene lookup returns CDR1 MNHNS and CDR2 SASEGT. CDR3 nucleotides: TGTGCCAGCAGTACTCGGACGGCCGGCAAAAACATTCAGTACTTC. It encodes CASSTRTAGKNIQYF.

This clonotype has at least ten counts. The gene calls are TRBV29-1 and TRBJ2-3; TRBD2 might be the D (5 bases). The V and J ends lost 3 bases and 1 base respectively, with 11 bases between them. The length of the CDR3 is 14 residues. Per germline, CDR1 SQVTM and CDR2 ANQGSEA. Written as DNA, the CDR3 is TGCAGCGTTGAGGCGGGCACCCGCACAGATACGCAGTATTTT. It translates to CSVEAGTRTDTQYF.

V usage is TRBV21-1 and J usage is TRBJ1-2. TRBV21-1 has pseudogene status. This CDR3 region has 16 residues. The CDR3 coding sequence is TGTGCCAGCAGCAAATGGCGGAGCATCTCTTCCTATGGCTACACCTTC. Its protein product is CASSKWRSISSYGYTF.

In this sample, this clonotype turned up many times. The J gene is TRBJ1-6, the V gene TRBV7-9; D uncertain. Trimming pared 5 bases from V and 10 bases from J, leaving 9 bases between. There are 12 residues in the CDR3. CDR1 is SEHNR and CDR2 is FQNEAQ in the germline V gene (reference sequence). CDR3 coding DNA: TGTGCCAGCAGCCTCCCGGAGTCACCCCTCCACTTT. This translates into CASSLPESPLHF.

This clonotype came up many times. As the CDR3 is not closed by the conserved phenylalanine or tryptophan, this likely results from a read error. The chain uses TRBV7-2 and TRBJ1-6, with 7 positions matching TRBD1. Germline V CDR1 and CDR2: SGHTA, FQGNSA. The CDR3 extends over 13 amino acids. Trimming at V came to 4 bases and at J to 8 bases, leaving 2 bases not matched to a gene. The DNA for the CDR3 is TGTGCCAGCAGCTACCAGGGGGATTCACCCCTCCACTTG. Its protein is CASSYQGDSPLHL.

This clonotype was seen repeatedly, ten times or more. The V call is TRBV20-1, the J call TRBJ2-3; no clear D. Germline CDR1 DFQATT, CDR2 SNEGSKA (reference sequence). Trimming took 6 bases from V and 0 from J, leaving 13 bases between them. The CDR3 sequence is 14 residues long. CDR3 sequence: CSANVMDSTDTQYF. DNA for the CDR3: TGCAGTGCCAATGTCATGGATAGCACAGATACGCAGTATTTT.